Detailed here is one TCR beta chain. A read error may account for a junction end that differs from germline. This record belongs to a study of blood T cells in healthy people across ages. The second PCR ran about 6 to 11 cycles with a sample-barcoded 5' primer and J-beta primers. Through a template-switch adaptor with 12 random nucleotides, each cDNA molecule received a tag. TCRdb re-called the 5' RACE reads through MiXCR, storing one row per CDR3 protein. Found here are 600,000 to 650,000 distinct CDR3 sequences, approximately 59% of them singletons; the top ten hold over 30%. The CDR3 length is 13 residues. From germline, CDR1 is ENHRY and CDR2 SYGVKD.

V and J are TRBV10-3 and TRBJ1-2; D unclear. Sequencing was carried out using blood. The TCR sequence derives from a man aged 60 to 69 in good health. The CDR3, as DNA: TGTGCCATTAGGAATGGGTTGGACTATGGCTACACCTTT. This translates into CAIRNGLDYGYTF.